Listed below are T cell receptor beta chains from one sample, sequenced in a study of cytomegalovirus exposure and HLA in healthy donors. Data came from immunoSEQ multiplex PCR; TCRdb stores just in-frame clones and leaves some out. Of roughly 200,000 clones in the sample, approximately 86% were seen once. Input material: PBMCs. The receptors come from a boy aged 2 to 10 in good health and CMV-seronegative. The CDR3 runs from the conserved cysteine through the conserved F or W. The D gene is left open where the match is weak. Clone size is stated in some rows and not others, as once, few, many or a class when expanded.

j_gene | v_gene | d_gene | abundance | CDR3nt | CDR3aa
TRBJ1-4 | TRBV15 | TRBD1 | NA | TGTGCCACCAGCAGAGATCCAGGGGGCGATGAAAAACTGTTTTTT | CATSRDPGGDEKLFF
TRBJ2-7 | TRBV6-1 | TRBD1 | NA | TGTGCCAGCAGCCTAGGCAGGGGGAGCTCCTACGAGCAGTACTTC | CASSLGRGSSYEQYF
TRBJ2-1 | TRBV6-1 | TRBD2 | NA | TGTGCCAGCAGTGAACTAGCGGGGGTCAATGAGCAGTTCTTC | CASSELAGVNEQFF
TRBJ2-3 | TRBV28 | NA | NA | TGTGCCAGCAGTGCACTACTCACAGATACGCAGTATTTT | CASSALLTDTQYF
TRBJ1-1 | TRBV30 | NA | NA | TGTGCCTGGAGTGTAGGGTGGGGGAGTGGGAGGGAAGCTTTCTTT | CAWSVGWGSGREAFF
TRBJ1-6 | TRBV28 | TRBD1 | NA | TGTGCCAGCAGTCCTGGGACAGGTGAGAGTTCACCCCTCCACTTT | CASSPGTGESSPLHF
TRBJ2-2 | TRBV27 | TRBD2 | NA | TGTGCCAGCACCCCTAGGACTAGCGGGATAGGCGGGGAGCTGTTTTTT | CASTPRTSGIGGELFF
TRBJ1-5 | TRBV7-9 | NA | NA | TGTTCCAGCAGCTTTGGGGCTGAACAGCCCCAGCATTTT | CSSSFGAEQPQHF
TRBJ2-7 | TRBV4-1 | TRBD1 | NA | TGCGCCAGCAGCCCGGGACAGGGGGGGGTGTCCGAGCAGTACTTC | CASSPGQGGVSEQYF
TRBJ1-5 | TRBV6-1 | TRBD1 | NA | TGTGCCAGCAAGGAGGGGGCGGGTGATCAGCCCCAGCATTTT | CASKEGAGDQPQHF
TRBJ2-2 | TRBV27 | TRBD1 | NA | TGTGCCAGCAGCTCCCGGACAGGGAAGAACACCGGGGAGCTGTTTTTT | CASSSRTGKNTGELFF
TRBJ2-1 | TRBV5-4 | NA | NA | TGTGCCAGCAGCTTGGGTAGCGGAGAGCAGTTCTTC | CASSLGSGEQFF
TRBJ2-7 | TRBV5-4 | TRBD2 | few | TGTGCCAGCGCAGGCGGGGGAGTTCGCGAGCAGTACTTC | CASAGGGVREQYF
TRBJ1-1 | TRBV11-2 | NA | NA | TGTGCCAGCAGCTTAGTAGGAGGGAGGGAAGCTTTCTTT | CASSLVGGREAFF
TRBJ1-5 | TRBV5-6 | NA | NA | TGTGCCAGCAGCGGAGGTCGGGTAGGGGGGGCGATACAGCCCCAGCATTTT | CASSGGRVGGAIQPQHF
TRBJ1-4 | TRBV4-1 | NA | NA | TGCGCCAGCAGCCAAGAGGGGTTTTATGAGGGAAAACTGTTTTTT | CASSQEGFYEGKLFF
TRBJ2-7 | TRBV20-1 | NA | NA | TGCAGTGCTAGCCAACTCTACGAGCAGTACTTC | CSASQLYEQYF
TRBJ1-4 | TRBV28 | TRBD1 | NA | TGTGCCAGCAGCCAACAGGGGGCTGGCGATGAAAAACTGTTTTTT | CASSQQGAGDEKLFF
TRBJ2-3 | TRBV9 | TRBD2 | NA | TGTGCCAGCAGCGGTATCGGGACTAGCGGATACACAGATACGCAGTATTTT | CASSGIGTSGYTDTQYF
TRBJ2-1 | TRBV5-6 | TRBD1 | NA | TGTGCCAGCAGCTTTAGGGGGCCTCCAAGCTCCTACAATGAGCAGTTCTTC | CASSFRGPPSSYNEQFF
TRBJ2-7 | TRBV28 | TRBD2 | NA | TGTGCCAGCGGCCTAGCGGGAGGAGGTAGGCAGTACTTC | CASGLAGGGRQYF
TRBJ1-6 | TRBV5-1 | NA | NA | TGCGCCAGCAGCTTGCTTGGAGATAATTCACCCCTCCACTTT | CASSLLGDNSPLHF
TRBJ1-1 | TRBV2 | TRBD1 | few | TGTGCCAGGAGGGGACAGACGAACACTGAAGCTTTCTTT | CARRGQTNTEAFF
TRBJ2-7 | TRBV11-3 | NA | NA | TGTGCCAGCAGCCTCTCGTCCGGGTCCTACGAGCAGTACTTC | CASSLSSGSYEQYF
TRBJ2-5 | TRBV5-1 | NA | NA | TGCGCCAGCAGCTCCAGATACCAAGAGACCCAGTACTTC | CASSSRYQETQYF
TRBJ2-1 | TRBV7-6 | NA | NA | TGTGCCAGCAGCTTAGTGGAGGGGCCCACCTACAATGAGCAGTTCTTC | CASSLVEGPTYNEQFF
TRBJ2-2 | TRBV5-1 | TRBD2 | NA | TGCGCCAGCAGCACCGGACTAGCGGATGTCACCGGGGAGCTGTTTTTT | CASSTGLADVTGELFF
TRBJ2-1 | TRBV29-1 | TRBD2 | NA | TGCAGCGTTCCCCCTAGCGGGATGGGGAATGAGCAGTTCTTC | CSVPPSGMGNEQFF
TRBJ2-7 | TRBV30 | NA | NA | TGTGCCTGGGAACAGGTATACGAGCAGTACTTC | CAWEQVYEQYF
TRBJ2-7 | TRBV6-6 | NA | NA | TGTGCCAGCAGTTACACCAAGGACACATCGGGGCAGTACTTC | CASSYTKDTSGQYF
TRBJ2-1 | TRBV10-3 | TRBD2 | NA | TGTGCCATCAGTTTCGGACTAGCGGGGGGAGACAATGAGCAGTTCTTC | CAISFGLAGGDNEQFF